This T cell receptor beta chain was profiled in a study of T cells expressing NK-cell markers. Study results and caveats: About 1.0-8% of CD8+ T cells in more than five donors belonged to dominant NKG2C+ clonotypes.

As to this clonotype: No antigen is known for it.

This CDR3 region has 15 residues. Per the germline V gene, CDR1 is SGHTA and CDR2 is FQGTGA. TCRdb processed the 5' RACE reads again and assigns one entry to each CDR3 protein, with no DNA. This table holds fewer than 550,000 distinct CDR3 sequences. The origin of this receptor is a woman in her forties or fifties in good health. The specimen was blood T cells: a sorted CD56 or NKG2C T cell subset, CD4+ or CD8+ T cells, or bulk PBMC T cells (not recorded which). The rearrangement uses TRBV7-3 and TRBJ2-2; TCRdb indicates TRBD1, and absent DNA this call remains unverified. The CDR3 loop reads CASSPRTGPTGELFF.